This record looks at one T cell receptor beta chain sequence and its context. These data originate in a study of cytomegalovirus exposure and HLA in healthy donors. PCR used 60 Vbeta primers and 13 Jbeta primers. The data were produced by immunoSEQ multiplex PCR, yet TCRdb's version contains in-frame clones alone and is incomplete. The sample comprises roughly 130,000 clones, around four fifths of which are singletons, and over 2% rests with the top ten. Input material: PBMCs. The origin of this receptor is a middle-aged woman in good health and CMV-seropositive.

The CDR3 DNA reads TGTGCCAGCAGCTTAGTGCCAGCGGGCAGCTCCTACAATGAGCAGTTCTTC. It codes for CASSLVPAGSSYNEQFF. This rearrangement joins TRBV7-8 to TRBJ2-1; D might be TRBD2 (6 bases). Germline V gives CDR1 SGHVS, CDR2 FQNEAQ. The CDR3 is made up of 17 amino acids. Trimming stripped 1 base from V and 0 bases from J, with 13 bases between. Filled out from reference TRBV7-8 and TRBJ2-1, the complete variable domain reads GAGVSQSPRYKVAKRGQDVALRCDPISGHVSLFWYQQALGQGPEFLTYFQNEAQLDKSGLPSDRFFAERPEGSVSTLKIQRTQQEDSAVYLCASSLVPAGSSYNEQFFGPGTRLTVL.